Below are 9 T cell receptor beta chains sequenced from a single sample in a study of T cell changes during pregnancy in multiple sclerosis. TCRdb's table, derived via immunoSEQ multiplex PCR, lists solely in-frame clones and lacks some. The sample lists tens of thousands of clones; about 93% were seen once. Material: peripheral blood, obtained in the third trimester of pregnancy. These receptors all come from a female donor in good health, enrolled as a control in a pregnancy study.

The rearrangement uses TRBV7-9 and TRBJ2-5; the match to TRBD2 covers 13 bases. CDR1 and CDR2 from the germline V gene are SEHNR and FQNEAQ (reference sequence). Unmatched junction bases numbered 11, after V lost 5 bases and J lost 5 bases. CDR3 length: 17 residues. This CDR3 reads CASSRGTSGKAGETQYF. The CDR3 DNA sequence: TGTGCCAGCAGCCGAGGGACTAGCGGGAAGGCGGGGGAGACCCAGTACTTC.

The chain joins TRBV14 to TRBJ2-7, with a possible D match to TRBD2 (6 bases). The CDR3 extends over 11 amino acids. Germline V CDR1 and CDR2: SGHDN, FVKESK. V lost 2 bases and J lost 9, with 8 bases in between. DNA of the CDR3: TGTGCCAGCAGCCAAATGGGAGGGCAGTACTTC. Amino acid sequence: CASSQMGGQYF.

This chain links TRBV6-1 with TRBJ1-1, with 8 bases fitting TRBD1. V lost 10 bases to trimming and J lost 0 bases; unmatched junction nucleotides: 4. The CDR3 extends over 13 amino acids. Germline V lookup: CDR1 MNHNS, CDR2 SASEGT. DNA for the CDR3: TGTGCCACCAGGACAGGGATGAACACTGAAGCTTTCTTT. Translation: CATRTGMNTEAFF.

The chain is built from TRBV5-1 and TRBJ2-7; 9 bases match TRBD1. Germline assignment: CDR1 SGHRS and CDR2 YFSETQ. The CDR3 contains 14 residues. The V segment lost 2 bases and the J segment 1 base; nucleotides outside the gene matches: 1. The CDR3 sequence: CASSFGTGSYEQYF. The CDR3 DNA sequence: TGCGCCAGCAGCTTTGGGACAGGGTCCTACGAGCAGTACTTC.

The rearrangement uses TRBV13 and TRBJ2-7; 14 nucleotides line up with TRBD2. CDR1 is PRHDT and CDR2 is FYEKMQ in the germline V gene (reference sequence). This CDR3 is 19 amino acids long. Trimming removed 0 bases from V and 1 base from J; junction bases left unmatched: 8. In DNA, the CDR3 is TGTGCCAGCAGCTTAGGAAGACTAGCGGGAGGGCCGGGATCCTACGAGCAGTACTTC. Protein: CASSLGRLAGGPGSYEQYF.

The chain uses TRBV5-4 and TRBJ2-5, with D unresolved. Trimming cost V 1 base and J 5 bases, with 6 bases left between them. There are 12 residues in the CDR3. Germline V gene sequence: CDR1 SGHNT, CDR2 YYREEE (reference sequence). The CDR3 nucleotides read TGTGCCAGCAGCTTGAGAGCGGAGACCCAGTACTTC. This gives the protein CASSLRAETQYF.

This clone was seen once. The chain employs TRBV27 and TRBJ2-5, with a tentative D call TRBD2 (6 bases). V was cut by 5 bases and J by 1 base, with 11 bases left in between. Germline V CDR1 and CDR2: MNHEY, SMNVEV (reference sequence). CDR3 length equals 14 residues. The CDR3 DNA follows: TGTGCCAGCAGTGTCTGGGACTTCCAAGAGACCCAGTACTTC. It translates to CASSVWDFQETQYF.

The chain combines TRBV28 with TRBJ2-7; a weak D match, TRBD2 (5 bases). This CDR3 contains 14 residues. The V gene lost 5 bases and the J gene lost 8 bases, with 19 bases spanning the gap. CDR1 MDHEN and CDR2 SYDVKM come from the germline V gene. CDR3 loop: CASSAPGSPGKQYF. CDR3 DNA: TGTGCCAGCAGTGCACCGGGGAGTCCTGGGAAGCAGTACTTC.

The rearrangement uses TRBV19 and TRBJ2-7, with D perhaps TRBD2 (5 bases). Germline V lookup: CDR1 LNHDA, CDR2 SQIVND (reference sequence). The CDR3 spans 14 residues. The germline V and J ends were trimmed by 8 bases and 1 base, with 15 bases remaining between them. The CDR3 spells CASAVGLTSYEQYF. In DNA form, the CDR3 reads TGTGCCAGTGCCGTAGGACTTACATCCTACGAGCAGTACTTC.